A selection of T cell receptor beta chains follows, all from one sample in a study of blood T cell repertoires in COVID-19. The assay was immunoSEQ multiplex PCR, and TCRdb's table has in-frame clones only and misses some. Of around 100,000 clones listed, around four fifths are singletons. The sequenced material came from peripheral blood. The origin of the receptors is a woman in her forties with acute or convalescent COVID-19. Both conserved end residues are part of each CDR3. A D gene is named only where the DNA matches it firmly. Expanded clones get a size class; other rows say once, few or many, or leave the size out.

CDR3,DNA,V,D,J,size
CASTRQEYNSPLHF,TGTGCCAGCACCCGACAGGAGTATAATTCACCCCTCCACTTT,TRBV2,NA,TRBJ1-6,once
CASSLGDRGLETQYF,TGTGCCAGCAGCTTGGGGGACAGGGGGCTGGAGACCCAGTACTTC,TRBV5-5,TRBD1,TRBJ2-5,NA
CATSSQTSSGQYF,TGTGCCACCAGCAGCCAAACCTCTAGCGGGCAGTACTTC,TRBV15,TRBD2,TRBJ2-7,NA
CASSSGKGSPLHF,TGTGCCAGCAGTTCGGGTAAGGGGTCACCCCTCCACTTT,TRBV12-3/TRBV12-4,NA,TRBJ1-6,once
CASSAQGPGELFF,TGTGCCAGCAGTGCTCAGGGGCCCGGGGAGCTGTTTTTT,TRBV12-3/TRBV12-4,NA,TRBJ2-2,once
CASSSTGNTIYF,TGTGCCAGCAGTTCAACTGGAAACACCATATATTTT,TRBV2,NA,TRBJ1-3,NA
CSAIESLLRQTQYF,TGCAGCGCTATTGAGAGCCTCCTGAGGCAGACCCAGTACTTC,TRBV29-1,NA,TRBJ2-5,once
CASSPTGTANYGYTF,TGTGCCAGCTCACCGACAGGGACTGCTAACTATGGCTACACCTTC,TRBV18,TRBD1,TRBJ1-2,NA
CASSLPPPRGATNEKLFF,TGCGCCAGCAGCCTCCCCCCACCCCGGGGGGCGACTAATGAAAAACTGTTTTTT,TRBV4-1,NA,TRBJ1-4,NA
CASRTSGGNQQFF,TGTGCCAGCAGGACTAGCGGGGGTAATCAGCAGTTCTTC,TRBV7-8,TRBD2,TRBJ2-1,NA
CASSEAPRSGNTIYF,TGTGCCAGCAGTGAAGCCCCTCGCTCTGGAAACACCATATATTTT,TRBV6-1,NA,TRBJ1-3,NA